This TCR beta chain was recorded in a study of T cell changes during pregnancy in multiple sclerosis. Using immunoSEQ multiplex PCR, the repertoire was profiled, and TCRdb retains in-frame clones only, with some absent. The sample comprises about 54,000 clones, about 91% of which are singletons, and approximately 1.1% rests with the top ten. Trimming shortened V by 1 base and J by 4 bases, and 11 bases separated the two germline ends. This CDR3 spans 15 amino acids. Germline CDR1 is SGHTA and CDR2 is FQGNSA. The clonotype comes from a female donor in good health, enrolled as a control in a pregnancy study. This chain uses TRBV7-2 with TRBJ1-5, with D perhaps matching TRBD1 (5 bases). The starting material was peripheral blood, obtained after pregnancy. CDR3 loop: CASSLVGAANQPQHF. The CDR3 bases are TGTGCCAGCAGCTTAGTAGGGGCAGCTAATCAGCCCCAGCATTTT.